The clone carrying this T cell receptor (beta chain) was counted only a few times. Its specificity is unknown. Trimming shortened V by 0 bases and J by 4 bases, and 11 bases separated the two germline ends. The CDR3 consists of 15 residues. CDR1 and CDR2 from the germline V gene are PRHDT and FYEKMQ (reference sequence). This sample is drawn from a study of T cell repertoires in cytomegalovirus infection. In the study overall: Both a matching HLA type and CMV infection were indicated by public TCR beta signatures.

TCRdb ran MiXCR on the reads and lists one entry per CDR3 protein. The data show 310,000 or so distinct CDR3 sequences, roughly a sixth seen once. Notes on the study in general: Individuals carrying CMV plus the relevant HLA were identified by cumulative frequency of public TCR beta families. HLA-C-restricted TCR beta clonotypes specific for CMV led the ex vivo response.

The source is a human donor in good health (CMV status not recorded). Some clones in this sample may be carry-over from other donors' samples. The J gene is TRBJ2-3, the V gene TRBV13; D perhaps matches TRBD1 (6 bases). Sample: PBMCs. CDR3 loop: CASSLGQGDADTQYF. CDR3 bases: TGTGCCAGCAGCTTAGGACAGGGCGATGCAGATACGCAGTATTTT.